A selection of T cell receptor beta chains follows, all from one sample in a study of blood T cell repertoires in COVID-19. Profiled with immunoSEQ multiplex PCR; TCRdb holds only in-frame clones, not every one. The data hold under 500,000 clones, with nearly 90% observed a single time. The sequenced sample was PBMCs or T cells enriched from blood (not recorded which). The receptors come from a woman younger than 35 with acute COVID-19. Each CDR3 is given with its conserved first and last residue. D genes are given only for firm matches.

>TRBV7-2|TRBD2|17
CASSLPLGLAGGDTQYF
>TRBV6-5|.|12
CARGAGYYGYTF
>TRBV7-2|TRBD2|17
CASRRLAGGMSTDTQYF
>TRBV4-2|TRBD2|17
CASSLKPIGRDYNEQFF
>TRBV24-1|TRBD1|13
CASQDRDGYGYTF
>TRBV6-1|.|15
CASSEVRQLHYGYTF
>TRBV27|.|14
CASSLYGGNSPLHF
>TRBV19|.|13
CASRQNSGNTIYF
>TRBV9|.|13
CASSVVSTDTQYF
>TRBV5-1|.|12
CASSPGSRGYTF
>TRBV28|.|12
CASSQNFGELFF
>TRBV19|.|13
CASSIYTGTEAFF
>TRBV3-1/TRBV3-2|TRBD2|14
CASSQGLAGNEQFF
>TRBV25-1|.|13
CASTLSGANVLTF
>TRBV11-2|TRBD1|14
CASSFPRQGQGRYF
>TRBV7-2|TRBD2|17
CASSLRPRTSGSYTQYF
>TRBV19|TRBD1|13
CASSGQGANEQYF
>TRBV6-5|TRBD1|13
CASSYIQGGTQYF
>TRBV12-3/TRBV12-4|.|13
CASSLTIMEEQYF
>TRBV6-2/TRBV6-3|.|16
CASSSYPGHQMYEQYF
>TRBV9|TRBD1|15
CASSQGQGGNQPQHF
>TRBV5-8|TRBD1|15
CASSSSNRGVSEAFF
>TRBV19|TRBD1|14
CASSLGQGNEKLFF
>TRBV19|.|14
CASSSTGTSIEQYF
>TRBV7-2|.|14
CASSLTSTDNEQFF
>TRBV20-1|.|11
CSARLVETQYF
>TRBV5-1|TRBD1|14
CASSPTGAREKLFF
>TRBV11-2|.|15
CASSPVTTNTGELFF
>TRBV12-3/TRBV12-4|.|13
CASSLVGVNEQFF
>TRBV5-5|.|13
CASSRAGTYEQYF
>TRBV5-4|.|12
CASSSEASPLHF
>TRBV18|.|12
CASSPNSETQYF
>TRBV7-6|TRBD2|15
CASSLIAGNTGELFF
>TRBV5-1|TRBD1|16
CASSLGPGQGHTEAFF
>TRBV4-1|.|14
CASSQMDSNQPQHF
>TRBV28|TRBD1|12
CATGGLNTEAFF
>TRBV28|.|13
CASRAQSNQPQHF
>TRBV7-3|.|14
CASSFGEGTPEAFF
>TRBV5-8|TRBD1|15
CASRRQGVAGETQYF
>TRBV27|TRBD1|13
CASGTGFLSPLHF
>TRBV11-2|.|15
CASSQGTASGNTIYF